This TCR beta chain is from a study of T cells in Graves' hyperthyroidism and ophthalmopathy. Background on the study: Peripheral blood specimens were obtained at initial diagnosis, prior to any treatment. The study's findings and limits: The model made its ophthalmopathy prediction, and onset followed a median about 6.8 months later. In blood, most of the thyroid clonotypes expanded above 0.001 were also present.

Stability of Graves' hyperthyroidism was defined as absent ophthalmopathy progression within 18 months. CDR3 length equals 15 residues. V lost 4 bases and J lost 0, with 13 bases in between. Per the germline V gene, CDR1 is SNHLY and CDR2 is FYNNEI. This clonotype was counted many times. What it binds is not known. Amplification of TCR beta CDR3 regions used RNA as the template. First-round RT-PCR of the TCR CDR3 relied on the HTBI primer set. Using its own MiXCR run on the multiplex PCR reads, TCRdb lists one record per CDR3 protein. The table has 300,000 to 450,000 distinct CDR3 sequences, around 25% seen once.

This clonotype originated in a man between 50 and 59 years old with Graves' hyperthyroidism. Sequences were obtained from blood. The V gene is TRBV2, the J gene TRBJ2-7, with D tentatively TRBD2 (6 bases). The CDR3 nucleotides are TGTGCCAGCAGTGGGTGGGGCGGGATCTCCTACGAGCAGTACTTC. Its protein is CASSGWGGISYEQYF.